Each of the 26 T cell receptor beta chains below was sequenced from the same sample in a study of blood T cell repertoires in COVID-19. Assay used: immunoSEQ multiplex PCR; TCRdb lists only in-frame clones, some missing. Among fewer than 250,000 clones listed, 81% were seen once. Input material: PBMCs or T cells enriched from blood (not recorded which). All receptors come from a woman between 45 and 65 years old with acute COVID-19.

This chain's CDR3 is CASRSGQRISPLHF. The CDR3 DNA reads TGTGCCAGCAGGTCGGGACAGCGGATCTCACCCCTCCACTTT. The V call is TRBV27, the J call TRBJ1-6, with 7 positions matching TRBD1. In germline, CDR1 is MNHEY, CDR2 SMNVEV (reference sequence). The CDR3 sequence is 14 residues long. V gave up 6 bases and J gave up 10 bases; unmatched junction bases: 9.

CDR3 nucleotide sequence: TGTGCCAGCAGCTTGGGATTACAGGGGGCTACCTATGGCTACACCTTC. Translation gives CASSLGLQGATYGYTF. The gene calls are TRBV5-4 and TRBJ1-2; 9 nucleotides line up with TRBD1. CDR1 and CDR2 (germline): SGHNT, YYREEE (reference sequence). V was pared by 0 bases and J by 4 bases, with 7 bases of the junction left unmatched. The CDR3 loop spans 16 amino acids.

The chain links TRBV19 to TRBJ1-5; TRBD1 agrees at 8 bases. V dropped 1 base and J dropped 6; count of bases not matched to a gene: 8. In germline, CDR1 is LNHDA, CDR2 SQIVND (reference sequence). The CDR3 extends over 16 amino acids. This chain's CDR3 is CASSIGSGGGSQPQHF. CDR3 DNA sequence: TGTGCCAGTAGTATAGGGTCAGGGGGCGGGAGTCAGCCCCAGCATTTT.

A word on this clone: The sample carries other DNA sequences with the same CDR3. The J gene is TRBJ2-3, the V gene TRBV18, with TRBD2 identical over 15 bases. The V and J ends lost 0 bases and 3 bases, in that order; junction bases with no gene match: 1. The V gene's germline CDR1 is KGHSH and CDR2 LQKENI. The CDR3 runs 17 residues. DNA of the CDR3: TGTGCCAGCTCACCACCGGGACTAGCGGGGGGTACAGATACGCAGTATTTT. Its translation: CASSPPGLAGGTDTQYF.

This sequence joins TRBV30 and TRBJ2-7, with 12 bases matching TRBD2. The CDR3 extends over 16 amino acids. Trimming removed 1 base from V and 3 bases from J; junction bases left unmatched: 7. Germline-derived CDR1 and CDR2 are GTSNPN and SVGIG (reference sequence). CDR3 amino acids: CAWSGGLAGSNYEQYF. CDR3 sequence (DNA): TGTGCCTGGAGTGGGGGACTAGCGGGCTCTAACTACGAGCAGTACTTC.

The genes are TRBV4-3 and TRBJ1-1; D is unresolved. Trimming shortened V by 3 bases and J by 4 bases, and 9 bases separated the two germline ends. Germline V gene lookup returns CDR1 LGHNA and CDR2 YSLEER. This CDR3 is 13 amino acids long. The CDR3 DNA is TGCGCCAGCAGCCAGAAAAGGAGCACTGAAGCTTTCTTT. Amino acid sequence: CASSQKRSTEAFF.

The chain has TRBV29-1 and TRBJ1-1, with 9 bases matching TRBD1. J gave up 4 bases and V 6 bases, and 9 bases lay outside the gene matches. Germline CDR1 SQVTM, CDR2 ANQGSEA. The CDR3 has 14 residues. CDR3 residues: CSVAQQGAGTEAFF. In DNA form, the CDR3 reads TGCAGCGTCGCTCAACAGGGGGCCGGCACTGAAGCTTTCTTT.

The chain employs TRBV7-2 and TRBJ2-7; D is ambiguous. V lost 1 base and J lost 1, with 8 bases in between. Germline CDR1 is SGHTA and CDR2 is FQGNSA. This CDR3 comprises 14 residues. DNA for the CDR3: TGTGCCAGCAGCTTAGATAGCAGTTCCTACGAGCAGTACTTC. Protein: CASSLDSSSYEQYF.

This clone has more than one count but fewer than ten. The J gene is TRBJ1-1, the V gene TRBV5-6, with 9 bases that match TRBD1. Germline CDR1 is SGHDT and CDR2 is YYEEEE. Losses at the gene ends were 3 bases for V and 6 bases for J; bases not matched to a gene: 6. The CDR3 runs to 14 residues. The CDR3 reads CASSYRDRASEAFF. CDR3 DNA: TGTGCCAGCAGCTACCGGGACAGGGCTTCTGAAGCTTTCTTT.

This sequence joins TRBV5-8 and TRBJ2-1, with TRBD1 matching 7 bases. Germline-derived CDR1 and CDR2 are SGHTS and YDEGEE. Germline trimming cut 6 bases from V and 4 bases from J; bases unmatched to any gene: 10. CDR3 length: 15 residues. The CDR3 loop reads CASITEGQIYNEQFF. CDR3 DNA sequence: TGTGCCAGCATCACTGAGGGACAGATATACAATGAGCAGTTCTTC.

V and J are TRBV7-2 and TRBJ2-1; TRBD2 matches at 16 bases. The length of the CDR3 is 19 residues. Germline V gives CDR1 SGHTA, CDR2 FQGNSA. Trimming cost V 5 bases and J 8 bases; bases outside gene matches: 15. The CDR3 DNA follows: TGTGCCAGCAGCGTACAACCGCCGGGACTAGCGGGAGGGCCTTATGAGCAGTTCTTC. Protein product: CASSVQPPGLAGGPYEQFF.

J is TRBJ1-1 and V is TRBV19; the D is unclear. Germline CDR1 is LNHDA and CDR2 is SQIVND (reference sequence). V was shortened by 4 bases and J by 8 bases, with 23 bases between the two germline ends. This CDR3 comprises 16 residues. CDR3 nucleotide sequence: TGTGCCAGTAGTACCACGTATCAGGTAACGGGGTCCGAAGCTTTCTTT. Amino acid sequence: CASSTTYQVTGSEAFF.

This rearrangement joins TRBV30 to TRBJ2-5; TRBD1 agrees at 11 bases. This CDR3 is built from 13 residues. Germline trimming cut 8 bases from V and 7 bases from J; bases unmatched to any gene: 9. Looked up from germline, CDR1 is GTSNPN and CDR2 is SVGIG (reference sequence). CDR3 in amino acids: CARGQGAGRTQYF. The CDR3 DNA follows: TGTGCCCGCGGACAGGGGGCAGGGCGGACCCAGTACTTC.

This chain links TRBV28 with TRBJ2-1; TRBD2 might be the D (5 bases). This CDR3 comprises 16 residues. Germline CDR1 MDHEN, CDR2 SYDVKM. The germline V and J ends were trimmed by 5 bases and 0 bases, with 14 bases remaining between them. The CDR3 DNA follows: TGTGCCAGCAGTGCCGCGATGGGAGCCTCCTACAATGAGCAGTTCTTC. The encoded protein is CASSAAMGASYNEQFF.

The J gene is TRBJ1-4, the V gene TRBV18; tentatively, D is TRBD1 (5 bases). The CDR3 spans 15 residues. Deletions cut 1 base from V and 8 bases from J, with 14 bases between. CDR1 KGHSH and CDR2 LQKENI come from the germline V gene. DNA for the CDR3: TGTGCCAGCTCACCACAGGGGTCCTCTGGGGAAAAACTGTTTTTT. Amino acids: CASSPQGSSGEKLFF. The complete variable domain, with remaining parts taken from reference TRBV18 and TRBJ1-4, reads NAGVMQNPRHLVRRRGQEARLRCSPMKGHSHVYWYRQLPEEGLKFMVYLQKENIIDESGMPKERFSAEFPKEGPSILRIQQVVRGDSAAYFCASSPQGSSGEKLFFGSGTQLSVL.

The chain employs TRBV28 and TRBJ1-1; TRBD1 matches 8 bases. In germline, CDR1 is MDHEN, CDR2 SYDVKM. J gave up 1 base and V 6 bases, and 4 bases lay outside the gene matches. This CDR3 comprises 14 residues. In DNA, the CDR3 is TGTGCCAGCAGGACCGGGACAGGGAACACTGAAGCTTTCTTT. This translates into CASRTGTGNTEAFF.

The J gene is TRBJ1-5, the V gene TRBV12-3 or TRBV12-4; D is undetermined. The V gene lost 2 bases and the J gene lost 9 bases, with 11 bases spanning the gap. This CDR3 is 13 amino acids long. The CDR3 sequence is CASSLTEGGPQHF. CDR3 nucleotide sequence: TGTGCCAGCAGTTTAACGGAGGGAGGGCCCCAGCATTTT.

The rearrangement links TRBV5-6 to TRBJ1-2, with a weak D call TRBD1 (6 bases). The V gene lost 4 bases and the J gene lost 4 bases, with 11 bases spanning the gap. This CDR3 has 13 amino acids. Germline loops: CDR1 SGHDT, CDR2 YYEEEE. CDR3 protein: CASSPDRIYGYTF. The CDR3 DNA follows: TGTGCCAGCAGCCCCGACAGGATCTATGGCTACACCTTC.

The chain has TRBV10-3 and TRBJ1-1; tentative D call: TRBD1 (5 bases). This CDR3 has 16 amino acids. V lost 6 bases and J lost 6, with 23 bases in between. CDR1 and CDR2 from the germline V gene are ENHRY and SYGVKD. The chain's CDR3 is CAISSYGAGGSAEAFF. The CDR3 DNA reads TGTGCCATCAGCTCCTACGGAGCCGGGGGTAGTGCTGAAGCTTTCTTT.

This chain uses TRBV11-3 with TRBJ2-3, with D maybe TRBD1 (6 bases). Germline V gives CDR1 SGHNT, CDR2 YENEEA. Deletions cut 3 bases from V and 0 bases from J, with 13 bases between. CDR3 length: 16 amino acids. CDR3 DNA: TGTGCCAGCAGCTTCCTACAGGGCTCTAGCACAGATACGCAGTATTTT. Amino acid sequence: CASSFLQGSSTDTQYF.

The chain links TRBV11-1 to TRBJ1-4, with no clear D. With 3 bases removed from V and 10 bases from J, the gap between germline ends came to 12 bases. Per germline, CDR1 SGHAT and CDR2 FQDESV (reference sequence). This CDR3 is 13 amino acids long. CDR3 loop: CASSFDLSGKLFF. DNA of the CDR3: TGTGCCAGCAGCTTTGACCTCTCGGGAAAACTGTTTTTT.

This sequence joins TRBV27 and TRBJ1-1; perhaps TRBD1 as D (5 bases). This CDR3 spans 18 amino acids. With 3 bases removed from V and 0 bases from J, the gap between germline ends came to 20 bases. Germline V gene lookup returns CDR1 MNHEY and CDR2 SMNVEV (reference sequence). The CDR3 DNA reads TGTGCCAGCAGTTTCACCCCGGCCCAGGGCGGTATGAACACTGAAGCTTTCTTT. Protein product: CASSFTPAQGGMNTEAFF.

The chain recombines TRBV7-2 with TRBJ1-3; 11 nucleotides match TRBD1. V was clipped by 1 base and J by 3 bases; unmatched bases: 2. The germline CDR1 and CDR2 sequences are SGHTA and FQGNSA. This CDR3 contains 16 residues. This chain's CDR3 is CASSLGGQGVGNTIYF. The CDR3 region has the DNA TGTGCCAGCAGCTTAGGGGGACAGGGGGTTGGAAACACCATATATTTT.

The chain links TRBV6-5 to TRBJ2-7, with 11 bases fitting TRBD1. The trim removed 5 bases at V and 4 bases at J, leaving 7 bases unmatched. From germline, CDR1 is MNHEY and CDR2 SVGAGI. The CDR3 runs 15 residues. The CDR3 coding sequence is TGTGCCAGCAGTCGCACCGGACAGGGGGCATACGAGCAGTACTTC. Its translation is CASSRTGQGAYEQYF.

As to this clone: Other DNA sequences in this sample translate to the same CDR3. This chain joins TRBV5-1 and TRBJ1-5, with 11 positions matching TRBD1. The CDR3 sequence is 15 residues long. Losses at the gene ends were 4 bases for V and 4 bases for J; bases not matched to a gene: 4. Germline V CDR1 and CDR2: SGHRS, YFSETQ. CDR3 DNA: TGCGCCAGCAGCCCGGGGACAGGGGGAAATCAGCCCCAGCATTTT. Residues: CASSPGTGGNQPQHF.

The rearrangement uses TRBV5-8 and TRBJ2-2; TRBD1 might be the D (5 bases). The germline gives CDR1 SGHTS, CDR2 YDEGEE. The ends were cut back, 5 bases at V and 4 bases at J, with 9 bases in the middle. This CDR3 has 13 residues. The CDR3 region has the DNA TGTGCCAGCAGTAGGGGCCTCACCGGGGAGCTGTTTTTT. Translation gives CASSRGLTGELFF.